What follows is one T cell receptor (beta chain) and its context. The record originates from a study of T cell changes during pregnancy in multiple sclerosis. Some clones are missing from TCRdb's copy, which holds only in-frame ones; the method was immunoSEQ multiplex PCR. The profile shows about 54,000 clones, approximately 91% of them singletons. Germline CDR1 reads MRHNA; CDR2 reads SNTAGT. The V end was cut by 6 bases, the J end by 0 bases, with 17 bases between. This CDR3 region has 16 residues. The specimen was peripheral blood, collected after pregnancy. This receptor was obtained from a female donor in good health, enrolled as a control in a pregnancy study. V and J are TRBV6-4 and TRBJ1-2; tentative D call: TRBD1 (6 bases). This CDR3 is CASRRDTHDANYGYTF. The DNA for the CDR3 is TGTGCCAGCAGACGGGACACCCATGATGCTAACTATGGCTACACCTTC.